This TCR beta chain was captured by sequencing in a study of regulatory and conventional T cells in RAG deficiency. The protocol was immunoSEQ multiplex PCR, while the TCRdb copy is restricted to in-frame clones and leaves out a portion. The data show roughly 20,000 clones, roughly 87% seen once. Blood CD4+ CD25-high CD127-low regulatory T cells supplied the genomic DNA template. General study findings and limits: Treg unique TCR beta sequences were about 91-fold fewer in Omenn syndrome and CID/AS patients than controls. Sorted Omenn CD25-high CD127-low cells may not be bona fide Tregs. Omenn patients showed >85% Treg-Tconv overlap and shorter CDR3 lengths.

The CDR3 is made up of 13 amino acids. The germline gives CDR1 GTSNPN, CDR2 SVGIG (reference sequence). V lost 4 bases and J 11 bases, leaving 20 bases between the germline ends. As concerns this clone: As yet, its antigen is unknown.

These data were also reused for a study on regulatory T cells. That source reports: The primer mix had 52 TRBV and 13 TRBJ primers.

This sequence joins TRBV30 and TRBJ1-1, with D tentatively TRBD1 (5 bases). This TCR was recovered from a human donor in good health. The material sequenced was Tregs sorted from blood. The CDR3 nucleotides read TGTGCCTGGATCCTTAAAGGGGCAGGGTTGGCTTTCTTT. Its protein is CAWILKGAGLAFF. Drawing the rest from reference TRBV30 and TRBJ1-1, the complete variable domain is SQTIHQWPATLVQPVGSPLSLECTVEGTSNPNLYWYRQAAGRGLQLLFYSVGIGQISSEVPQNLSASRPQDRQFILSSKKLLLSDSGFYLCAWILKGAGLAFFGQGTRLTVV.